The entry below gives a single T cell receptor (beta chain) sequence along with its context. Per germline, CDR1 LNHDA and CDR2 SQIVND (reference sequence). Trimming cost V 4 bases and J 3 bases; bases outside gene matches: 3. The CDR3 runs to 14 residues. The data stem from a study of technical replicates of blood from a few donors. The method was immunoSEQ multiplex PCR; TCRdb's version includes in-frame clones alone and lacks a portion of them. Among almost 90,000 clones listed, approximately 95% were seen once. This receptor was obtained from a human donor in good health. Sequenced material: T cells isolated from PBMCs. The gene calls are TRBV19 and TRBJ2-3, with TRBD2 matching over 8 bases. The CDR3 nucleotides are TGTGCCAGTAGTAAGCGGGAGTGGACAGATACGCAGTATTTT. Its protein product is CASSKREWTDTQYF.